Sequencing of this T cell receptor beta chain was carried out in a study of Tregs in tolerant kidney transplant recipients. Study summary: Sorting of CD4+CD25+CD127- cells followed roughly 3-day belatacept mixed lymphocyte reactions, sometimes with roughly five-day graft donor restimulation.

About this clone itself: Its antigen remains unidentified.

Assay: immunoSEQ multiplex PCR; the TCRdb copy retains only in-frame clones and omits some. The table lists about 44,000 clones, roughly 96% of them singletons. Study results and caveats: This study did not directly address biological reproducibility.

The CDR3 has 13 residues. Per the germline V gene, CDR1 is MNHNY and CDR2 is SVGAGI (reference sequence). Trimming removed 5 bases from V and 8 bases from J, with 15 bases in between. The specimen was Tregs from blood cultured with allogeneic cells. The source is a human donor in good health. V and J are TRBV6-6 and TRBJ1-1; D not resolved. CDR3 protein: CASSPLGLGEAFF. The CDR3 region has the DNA TGTGCCAGCAGTCCTCTCGGCCTAGGAGAAGCTTTCTTT.